The clone carrying this TCR beta chain occurred a few times. This entry is derived from a study of blood T cell repertoires in COVID-19. Turning to the study itself: COVID-19 samples, acute and convalescent, were from the United States, Italy and Spain. T cells, B-cell-depleted T cells, or PBMCs supplied cDNA or gDNA.

This CDR3 is built from 15 residues. Germline V lookup: CDR1 MNHEY, CDR2 SMNVEV (reference sequence). J was trimmed by 5 bases and V by 6 bases; bases with no gene match: 9. Authors' analysis steps: Using reference gene primer amplification, nucleated cell counts were estimated. Repertoires were generated with immunoSEQ multiplex PCR, while TCRdb's copy carries only in-frame clones and drops some. That table gives V, J and clone size, and the DNA gave D and trimming. The table has 100,000 to 120,000 clones, approximately 80% seen once. Sequenced input: peripheral blood. This sequence joins TRBV27 and TRBJ2-1; 8 bases align to TRBD2. The clonotype was recovered from a woman aged 40 to 49 with acute or convalescent COVID-19. The CDR3 bases are TGTGCCAGCAGCAAACGGGGACTAGGGAACAATGAGCAGTTCTTC. Amino acids: CASSKRGLGNNEQFF.